The clone carrying this T cell receptor beta chain turned up a few times. Its antigen is undetermined. The J segment lost 1 base and the V segment lost 6 bases, leaving 9 bases of the junction unmatched. Germline V gives CDR1 SEHNR, CDR2 FQNEAQ (reference sequence). This CDR3 spans 15 amino acids. For the second PCR, which ran for about 7 to 11 cycles, a sample-barcoded 5' primer and a J-beta primer mix were used. With 12 random nucleotides, a template-switch adaptor tagged each individual cDNA molecule. TCRdb re-derived calls from the 5' RACE reads in MiXCR, one entry per CDR3 protein. The sample records about 1.6 million distinct CDR3 sequences, around 36% being singletons. Caucasian, healthy and from Russia, the donors were aged between about 6 and 90. The data originate from a study of blood T cells in healthy people across ages. Findings of the study overall: Comparison with aged donors showed that long-lived donors had more naive CD4+ cells and higher diversity. Not knowing donor CMV status may have confounded expanded clonotype changes.

This chain joins TRBV7-9 and TRBJ2-7; 7 positions agree with TRBD2. The sample consisted of blood. This clonotype was obtained from a woman in her 30s in good health. CDR3 sequence: CASSPGGSGSYEQYF. CDR3 DNA sequence: TGTGCCAGCAGTCCCGGGGGGAGTGGGTCCTACGAGCAGTACTTC.